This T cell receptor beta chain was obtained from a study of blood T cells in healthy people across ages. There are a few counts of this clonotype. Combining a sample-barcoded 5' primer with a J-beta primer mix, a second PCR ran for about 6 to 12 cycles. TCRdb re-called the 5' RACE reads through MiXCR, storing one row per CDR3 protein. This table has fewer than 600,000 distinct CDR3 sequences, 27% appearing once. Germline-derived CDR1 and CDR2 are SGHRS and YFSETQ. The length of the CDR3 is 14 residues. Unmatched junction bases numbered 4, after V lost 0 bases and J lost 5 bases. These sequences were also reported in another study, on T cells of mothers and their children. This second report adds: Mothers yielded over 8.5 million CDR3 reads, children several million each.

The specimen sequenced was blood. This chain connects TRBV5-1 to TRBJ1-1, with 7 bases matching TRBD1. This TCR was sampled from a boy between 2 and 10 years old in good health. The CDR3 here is CASSLEGAQTEAFF. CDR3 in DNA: TGCGCCAGCAGCTTGGAGGGGGCGCAGACTGAAGCTTTCTTT.